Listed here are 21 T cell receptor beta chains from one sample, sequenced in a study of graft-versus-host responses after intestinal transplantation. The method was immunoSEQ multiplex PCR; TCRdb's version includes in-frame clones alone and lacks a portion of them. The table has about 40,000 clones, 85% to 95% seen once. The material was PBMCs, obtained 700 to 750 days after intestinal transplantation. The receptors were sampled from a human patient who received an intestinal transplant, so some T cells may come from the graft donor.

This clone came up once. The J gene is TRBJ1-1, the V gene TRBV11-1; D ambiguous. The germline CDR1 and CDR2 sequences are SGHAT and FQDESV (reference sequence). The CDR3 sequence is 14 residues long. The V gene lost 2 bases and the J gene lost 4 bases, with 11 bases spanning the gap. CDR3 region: CASSLLSVFTEAFF. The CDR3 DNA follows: TGTGCCAGCAGCTTATTGTCGGTTTTCACTGAAGCTTTCTTT.

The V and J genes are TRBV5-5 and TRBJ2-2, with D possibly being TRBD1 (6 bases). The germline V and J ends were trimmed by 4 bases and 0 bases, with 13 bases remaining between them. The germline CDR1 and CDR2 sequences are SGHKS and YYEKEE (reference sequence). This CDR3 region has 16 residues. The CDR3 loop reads CASSPLRTANTGELFF. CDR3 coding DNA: TGTGCCAGCAGCCCTCTAAGGACAGCGAACACCGGGGAGCTGTTTTTT.

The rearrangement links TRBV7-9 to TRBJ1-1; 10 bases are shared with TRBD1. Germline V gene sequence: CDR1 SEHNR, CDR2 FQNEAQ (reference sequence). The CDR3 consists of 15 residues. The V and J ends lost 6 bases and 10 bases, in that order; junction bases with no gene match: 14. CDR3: CASSHLTGGEVGAFF. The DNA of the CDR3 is TGTGCCAGCAGTCATCTGACAGGGGGCGAGGTGGGAGCTTTCTTT. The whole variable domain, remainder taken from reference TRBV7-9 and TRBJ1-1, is DTGVSQNPRHKITKRGQNVTFRCDPISEHNRLYWYRQTLGQGPEFLTYFQNEAQLEKSRLLSDRFSAERPKGSFSTLEIQRTEQGDSAMYLCASSHLTGGEVGAFFGQGTRLTVV.

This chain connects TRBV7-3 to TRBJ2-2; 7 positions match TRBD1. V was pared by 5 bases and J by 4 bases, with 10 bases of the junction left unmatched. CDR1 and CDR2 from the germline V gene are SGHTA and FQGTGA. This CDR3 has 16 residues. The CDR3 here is CASSHERGRATGELFF. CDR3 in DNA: TGTGCCAGCAGCCATGAGAGGGGGCGAGCCACCGGGGAGCTGTTTTTT.

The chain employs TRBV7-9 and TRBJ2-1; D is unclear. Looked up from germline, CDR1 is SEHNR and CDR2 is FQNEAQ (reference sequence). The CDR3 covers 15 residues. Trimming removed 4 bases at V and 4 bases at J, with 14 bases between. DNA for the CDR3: TGTGCCAGCAGCTCCCGGCTTTTCACGTACAATGAGCAGTTCTTC. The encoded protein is CASSSRLFTYNEQFF.

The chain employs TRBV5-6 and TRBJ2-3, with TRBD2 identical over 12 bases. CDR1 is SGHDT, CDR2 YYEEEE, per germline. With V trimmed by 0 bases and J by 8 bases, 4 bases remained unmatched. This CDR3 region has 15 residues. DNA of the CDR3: TGTGCCAGCAGCTTGGAGCTAGCGGGGGGGAGTACGCAGTATTTT. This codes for CASSLELAGGSTQYF. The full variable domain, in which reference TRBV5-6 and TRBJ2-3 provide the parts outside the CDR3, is DAGVTQSPTHLIKTRGQQVTLRCSPKSGHDTVSWYQQALGQGPQFIFQYYEEEERQRGNFPDRFSGHQFPNYSSELNVNALLLGDSALYLCASSLELAGGSTQYFGPGTRLTVL.

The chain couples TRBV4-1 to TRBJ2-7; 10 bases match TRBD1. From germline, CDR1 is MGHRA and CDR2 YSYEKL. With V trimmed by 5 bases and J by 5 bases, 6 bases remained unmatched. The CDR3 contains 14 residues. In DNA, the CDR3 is TGCGCCAGCAGCTGGGGACAGGGGCGAAACGAGCAGTACTTC. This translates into CASSWGQGRNEQYF.

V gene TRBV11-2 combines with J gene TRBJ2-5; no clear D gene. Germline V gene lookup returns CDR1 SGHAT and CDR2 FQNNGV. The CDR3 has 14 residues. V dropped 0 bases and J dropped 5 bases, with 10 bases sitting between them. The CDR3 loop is CASSLEPAAETQYF. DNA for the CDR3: TGTGCCAGCAGCTTAGAGCCCGCCGCGGAGACCCAGTACTTC.

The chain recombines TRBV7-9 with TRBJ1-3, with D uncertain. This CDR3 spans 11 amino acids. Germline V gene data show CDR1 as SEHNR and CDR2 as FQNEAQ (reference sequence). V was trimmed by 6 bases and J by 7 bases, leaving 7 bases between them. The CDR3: CASRKRNTIYF. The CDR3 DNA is TGTGCCAGCAGAAAGCGGAACACCATATATTTT.

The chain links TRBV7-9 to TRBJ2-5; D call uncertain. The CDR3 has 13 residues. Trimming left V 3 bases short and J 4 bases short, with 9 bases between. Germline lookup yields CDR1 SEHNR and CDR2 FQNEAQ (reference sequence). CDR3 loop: CASSFGLGETQYF. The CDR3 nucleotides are TGTGCCAGCAGCTTTGGCCTGGGAGAGACCCAGTACTTC.

In nucleotides, the CDR3 is TGTGCCAGCAGCGCGACAGGGGAAGATACGCAGTATTTT. Amino acid sequence: CASSATGEDTQYF. The J gene is TRBJ2-3, the V gene TRBV7-9, with TRBD1 identical over 8 bases. Germline V gene lookup returns CDR1 SEHNR and CDR2 FQNEAQ (reference sequence). V shed 5 bases and J 5 bases; nucleotides not matched to a gene: 3. The CDR3 covers 13 residues.

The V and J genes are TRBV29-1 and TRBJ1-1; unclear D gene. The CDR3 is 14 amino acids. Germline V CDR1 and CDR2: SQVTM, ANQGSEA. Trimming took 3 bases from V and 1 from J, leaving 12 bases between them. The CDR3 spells CSVELFQPNTEAFF. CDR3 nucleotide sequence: TGCAGCGTTGAGTTGTTCCAGCCGAACACTGAAGCTTTCTTT.

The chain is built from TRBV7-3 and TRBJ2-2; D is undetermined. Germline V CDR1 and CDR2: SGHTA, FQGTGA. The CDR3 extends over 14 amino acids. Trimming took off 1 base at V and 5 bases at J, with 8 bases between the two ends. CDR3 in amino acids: CASSLMSVTGELFF. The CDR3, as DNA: TGTGCCAGCAGCTTAATGTCCGTAACCGGGGAGCTGTTTTTT.

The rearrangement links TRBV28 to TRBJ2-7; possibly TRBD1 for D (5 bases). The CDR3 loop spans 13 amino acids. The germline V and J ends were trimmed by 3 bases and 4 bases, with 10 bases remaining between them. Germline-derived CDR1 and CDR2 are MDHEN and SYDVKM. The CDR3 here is CASSLTERYEQYF. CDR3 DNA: TGTGCCAGCAGTTTGACAGAAAGGTACGAGCAGTACTTC.

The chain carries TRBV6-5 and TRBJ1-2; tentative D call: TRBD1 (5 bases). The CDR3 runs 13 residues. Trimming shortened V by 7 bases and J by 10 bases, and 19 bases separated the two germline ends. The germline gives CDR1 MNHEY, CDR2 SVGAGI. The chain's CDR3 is CASTTASRVDYTF. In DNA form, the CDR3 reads TGTGCCAGCACTACCGCGTCCAGGGTTGACTACACCTTC.

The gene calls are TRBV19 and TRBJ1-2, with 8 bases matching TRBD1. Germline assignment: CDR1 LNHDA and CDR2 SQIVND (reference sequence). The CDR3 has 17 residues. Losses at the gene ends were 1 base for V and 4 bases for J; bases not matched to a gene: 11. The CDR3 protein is CASSIVQGATKVYGYTF. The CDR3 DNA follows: TGTGCCAGTAGTATAGTTCAGGGGGCTACGAAAGTCTATGGCTACACCTTC.

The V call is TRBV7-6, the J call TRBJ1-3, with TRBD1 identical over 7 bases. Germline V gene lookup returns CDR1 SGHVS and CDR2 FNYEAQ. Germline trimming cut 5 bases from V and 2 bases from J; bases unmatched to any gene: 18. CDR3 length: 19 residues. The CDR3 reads CASSQTPGTDHSAGNTIYF. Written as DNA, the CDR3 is TGTGCCAGCAGCCAAACTCCTGGGACAGACCATTCTGCTGGAAACACCATATATTTT.

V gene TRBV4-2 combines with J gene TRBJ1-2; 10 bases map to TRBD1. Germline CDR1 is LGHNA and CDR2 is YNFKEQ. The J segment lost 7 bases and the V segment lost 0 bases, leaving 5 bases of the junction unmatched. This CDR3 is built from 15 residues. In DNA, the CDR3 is TGTGCCAGCAGCCAAGATGCGGGGACAGGGGCTGGCTACACCTTC. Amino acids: CASSQDAGTGAGYTF.

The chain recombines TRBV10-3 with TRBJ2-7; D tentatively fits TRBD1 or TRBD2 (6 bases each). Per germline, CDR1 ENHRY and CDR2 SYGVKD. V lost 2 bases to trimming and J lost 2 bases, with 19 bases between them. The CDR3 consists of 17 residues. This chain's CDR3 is CAISEGQWELAAYEQYF. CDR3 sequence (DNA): TGTGCCATCAGTGAGGGACAGTGGGAACTAGCTGCCTACGAGCAGTACTTC.

For the CDR3, the DNA is TGCAGCGTTATACAGGAATACCATACGCAGTATTTT. It yields the protein CSVIQEYHTQYF. The rearrangement links TRBV29-1 to TRBJ2-3, with TRBD1 as a possible D gene (5 bases). CDR3 length equals 12 residues. The ends were cut back, 5 bases at V and 7 bases at J, with 13 bases in the middle. CDR1 is SQVTM and CDR2 is ANQGSEA in the germline V gene.

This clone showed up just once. The CDR3 coding sequence is TGTGCCACCAGCAGAGATAGGCAGGGAGGATTGGGCTCTGGAAACACCATATATTTT. Protein: CATSRDRQGGLGSGNTIYF. This rearrangement joins TRBV15 to TRBJ1-3, with D perhaps matching TRBD1 (5 bases). Germline loops: CDR1 LNHNV, CDR2 YYDKDF (reference sequence). The V end was cut by 0 bases, the J end by 0 bases, with 18 bases between. The CDR3 extends over 19 amino acids.